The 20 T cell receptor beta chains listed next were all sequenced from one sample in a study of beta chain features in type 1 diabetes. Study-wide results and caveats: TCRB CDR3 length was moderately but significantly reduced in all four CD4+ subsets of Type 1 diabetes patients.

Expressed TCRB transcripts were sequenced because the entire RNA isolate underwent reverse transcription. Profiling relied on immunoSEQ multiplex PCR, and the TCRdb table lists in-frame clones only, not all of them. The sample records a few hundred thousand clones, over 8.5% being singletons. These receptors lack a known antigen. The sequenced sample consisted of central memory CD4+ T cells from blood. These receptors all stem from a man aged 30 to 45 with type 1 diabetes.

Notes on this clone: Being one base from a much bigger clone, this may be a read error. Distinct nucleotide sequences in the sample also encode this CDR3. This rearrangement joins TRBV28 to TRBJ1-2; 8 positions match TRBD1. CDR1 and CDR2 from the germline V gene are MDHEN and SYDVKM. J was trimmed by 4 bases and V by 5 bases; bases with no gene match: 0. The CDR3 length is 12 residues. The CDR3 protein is CASSDRGYGYTF. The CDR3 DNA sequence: TGTGCCAGCAGTGACAGGGGCTATGGCTACACCTTC.

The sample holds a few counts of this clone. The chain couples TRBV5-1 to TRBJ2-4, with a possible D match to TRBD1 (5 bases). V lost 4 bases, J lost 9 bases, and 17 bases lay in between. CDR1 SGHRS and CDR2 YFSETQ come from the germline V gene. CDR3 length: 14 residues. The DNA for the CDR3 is TGCGCCAGCAGCCCCGGGCCGGTAAGGGGCATTCAGTACTTC. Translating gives CASSPGPVRGIQYF.

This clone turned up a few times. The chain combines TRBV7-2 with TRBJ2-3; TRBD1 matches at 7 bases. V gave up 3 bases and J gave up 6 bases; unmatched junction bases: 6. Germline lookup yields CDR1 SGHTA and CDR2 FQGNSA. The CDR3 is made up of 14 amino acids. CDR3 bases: TGTGCCAGCAGCTTCACACAGGGGCCCGATACGCAGTATTTT. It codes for CASSFTQGPDTQYF.

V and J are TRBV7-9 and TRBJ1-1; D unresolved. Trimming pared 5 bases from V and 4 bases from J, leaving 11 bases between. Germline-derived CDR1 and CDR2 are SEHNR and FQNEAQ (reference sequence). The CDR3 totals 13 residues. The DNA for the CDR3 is TGTGCCAGCAGCCCTGGTCTAGTCACTGAAGCTTTCTTT. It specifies CASSPGLVTEAFF.

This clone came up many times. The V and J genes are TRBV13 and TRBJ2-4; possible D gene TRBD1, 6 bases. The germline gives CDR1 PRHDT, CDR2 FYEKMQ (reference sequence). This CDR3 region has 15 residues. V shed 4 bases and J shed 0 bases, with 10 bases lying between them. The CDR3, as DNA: TGTGCCAGCAGCTCGGAACAGGGAGCCAAAAACATTCAGTACTTC. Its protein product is CASSSEQGAKNIQYF.

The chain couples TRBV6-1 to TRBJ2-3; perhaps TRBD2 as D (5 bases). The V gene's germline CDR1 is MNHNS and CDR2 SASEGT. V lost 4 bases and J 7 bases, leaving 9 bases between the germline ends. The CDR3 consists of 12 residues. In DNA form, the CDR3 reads TGTGCCAGCAGTGTAGCGACAAATACGCAGTATTTT. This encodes CASSVATNTQYF.

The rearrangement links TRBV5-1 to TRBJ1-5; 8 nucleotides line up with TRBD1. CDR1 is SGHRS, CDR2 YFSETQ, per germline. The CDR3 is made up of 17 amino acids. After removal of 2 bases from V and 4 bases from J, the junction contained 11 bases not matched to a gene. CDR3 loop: CASSFNRDRRDNQPQHF. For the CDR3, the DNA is TGCGCCAGCAGCTTTAACCGGGACAGGCGGGATAATCAGCCCCAGCATTTT.

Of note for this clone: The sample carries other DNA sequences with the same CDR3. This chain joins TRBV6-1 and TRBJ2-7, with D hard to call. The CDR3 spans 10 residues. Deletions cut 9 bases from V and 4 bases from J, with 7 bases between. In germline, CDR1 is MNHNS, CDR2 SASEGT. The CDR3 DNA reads TGTGCCAGTGGGCCATACGAGCAGTACTTC. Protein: CASGPYEQYF.

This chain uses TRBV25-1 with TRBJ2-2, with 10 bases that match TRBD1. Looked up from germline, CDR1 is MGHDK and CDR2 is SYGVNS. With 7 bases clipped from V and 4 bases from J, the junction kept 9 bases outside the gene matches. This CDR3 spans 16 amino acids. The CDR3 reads CASTRSRDRGTGELFF. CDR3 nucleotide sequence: TGTGCCAGCACAAGATCCCGGGACAGGGGCACCGGGGAGCTGTTTTTT.

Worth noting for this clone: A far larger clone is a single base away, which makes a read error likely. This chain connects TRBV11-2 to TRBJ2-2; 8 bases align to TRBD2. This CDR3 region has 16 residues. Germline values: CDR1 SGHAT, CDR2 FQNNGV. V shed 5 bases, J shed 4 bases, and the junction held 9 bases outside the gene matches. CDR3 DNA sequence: TGTGCCAGCAGCCATACCGGGACTAGAACCACCGGGGAGCTGTTTTTT. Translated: CASSHTGTRTTGELFF.

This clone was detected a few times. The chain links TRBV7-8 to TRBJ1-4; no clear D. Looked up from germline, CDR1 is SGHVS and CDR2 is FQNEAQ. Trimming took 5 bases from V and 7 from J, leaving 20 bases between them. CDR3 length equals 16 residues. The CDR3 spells CASSPIGLEVGEKLFF. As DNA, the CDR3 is TGTGCCAGCAGCCCGATAGGGTTAGAGGTCGGTGAAAAACTGTTTTTT.

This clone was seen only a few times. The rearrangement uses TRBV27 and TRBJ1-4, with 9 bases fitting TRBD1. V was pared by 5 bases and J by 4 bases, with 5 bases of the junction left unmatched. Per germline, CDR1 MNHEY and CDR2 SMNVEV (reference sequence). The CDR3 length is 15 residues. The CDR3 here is CASSPGQGINEKLFF. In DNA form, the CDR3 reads TGTGCCAGCAGTCCCGGACAGGGGATTAATGAAAAACTGTTTTTT.

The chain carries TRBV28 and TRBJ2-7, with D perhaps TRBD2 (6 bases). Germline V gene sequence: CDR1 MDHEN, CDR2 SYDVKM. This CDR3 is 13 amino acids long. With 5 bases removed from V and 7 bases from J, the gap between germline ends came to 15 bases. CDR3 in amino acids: CASSTYSGGEQYF. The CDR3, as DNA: TGTGCCAGCAGTACCTACTCTGGGGGGGAGCAGTACTTC.

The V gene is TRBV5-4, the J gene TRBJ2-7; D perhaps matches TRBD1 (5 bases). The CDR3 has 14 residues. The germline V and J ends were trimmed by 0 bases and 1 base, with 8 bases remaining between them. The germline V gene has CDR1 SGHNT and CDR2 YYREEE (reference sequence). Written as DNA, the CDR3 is TGTGCCAGCAGCTTGGGCGCAGGGTCCTACGAGCAGTACTTC. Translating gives CASSLGAGSYEQYF. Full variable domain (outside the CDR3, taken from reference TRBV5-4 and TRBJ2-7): ETGVTQSPTHLIKTRGQQVTLRCSSQSGHNTVSWYQQALGQGPQFIFQYYREEENGRGNFPPRFSGLQFPNYSSELNVNALELDDSALYLCASSLGAGSYEQYFGPGTRLTVT.

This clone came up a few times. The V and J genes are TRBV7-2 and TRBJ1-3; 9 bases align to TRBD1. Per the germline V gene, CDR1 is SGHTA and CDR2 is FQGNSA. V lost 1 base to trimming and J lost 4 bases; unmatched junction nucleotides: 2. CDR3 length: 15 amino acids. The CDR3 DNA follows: TGTGCCAGCAGCTTAGAGACAGGGGGAGGAAACACCATATATTTT. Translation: CASSLETGGGNTIYF.

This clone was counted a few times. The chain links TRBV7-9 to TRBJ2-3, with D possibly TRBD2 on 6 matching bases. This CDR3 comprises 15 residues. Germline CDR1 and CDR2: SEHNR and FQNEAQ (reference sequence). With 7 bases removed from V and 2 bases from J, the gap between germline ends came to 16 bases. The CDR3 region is CASIMAGLATDTQYF. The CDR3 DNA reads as TGTGCCAGCATTATGGCGGGATTGGCCACAGATACGCAGTATTTT.

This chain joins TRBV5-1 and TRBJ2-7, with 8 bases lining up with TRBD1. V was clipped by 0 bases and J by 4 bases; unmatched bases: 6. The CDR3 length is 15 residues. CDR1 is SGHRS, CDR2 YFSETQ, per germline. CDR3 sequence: CASSLVTGGGYEQYF. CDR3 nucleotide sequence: TGCGCCAGCAGCTTGGTAACAGGGGGTGGTTACGAGCAGTACTTC.

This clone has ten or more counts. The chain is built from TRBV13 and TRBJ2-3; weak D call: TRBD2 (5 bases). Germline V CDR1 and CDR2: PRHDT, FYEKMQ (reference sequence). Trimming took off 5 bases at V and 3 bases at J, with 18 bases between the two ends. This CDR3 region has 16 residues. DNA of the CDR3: TGTGCCAGCAGCCTCCTAGCCGTTGAGGTGACAGATACGCAGTATTTT. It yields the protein CASSLLAVEVTDTQYF. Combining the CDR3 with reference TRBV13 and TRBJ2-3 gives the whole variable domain AAGVIQSPRHLIKEKRETATLKCYPIPRHDTVYWYQQGPGQDPQFLISFYEKMQSDKGSIPDRFSAQQFSDYHSELNMSSLELGDSALYFCASSLLAVEVTDTQYFGPGTRLTVL.

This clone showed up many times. CDR3 nucleotide sequence: TGTGCCAGCAGCTTGAAGCGGGCTAACGAAGAGACCCAGTACTTC. It yields the protein CASSLKRANEETQYF. The chain has TRBV5-4 and TRBJ2-5; maybe TRBD2 (6 bases). The CDR3 covers 15 residues. Germline V gene lookup returns CDR1 SGHNT and CDR2 YYREEE (reference sequence). V lost 1 base and J 3 bases, leaving 13 bases between the germline ends.

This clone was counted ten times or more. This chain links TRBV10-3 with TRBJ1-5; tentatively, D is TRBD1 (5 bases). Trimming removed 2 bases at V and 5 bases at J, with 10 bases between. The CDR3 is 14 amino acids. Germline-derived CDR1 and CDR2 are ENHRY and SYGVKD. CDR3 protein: CAISEGDQHQPQHF. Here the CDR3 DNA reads TGTGCCATCAGTGAGGGGGACCAGCATCAGCCCCAGCATTTT.